One sample yielded the 27 T cell receptor beta chains listed below, sequenced in a study of T cells after yellow fever vaccination. TCRdb recomputed calls from the 5' RACE reads with MiXCR, one row per CDR3 protein. The table records about 160,000 distinct CDR3 sequences, around 9.7% of them present only once. The input for sequencing was CD8+ T cells sorted from PBMCs, taken 45 days after the yellow fever booster vaccination. These receptors all come from a man aged 18 to 30 who received the YFV17D yellow fever vaccine.

The chain combines TRBV2 with TRBJ2-5; D is possibly TRBD1 or TRBD2 (5 bases each). V lost 2 bases and J lost 5, with 6 bases in between. The CDR3 has 12 amino acids. From germline, CDR1 is SNHLY and CDR2 FYNNEI. CDR3 nucleotide sequence: TGTGCCAGCAGTGAACGGGGCGAGACCCAGTACTTC. Protein: CASSERGETQYF.

V usage is TRBV6-6 and J usage is TRBJ1-2; 7 nucleotides agree with TRBD1. Germline CDR1 and CDR2: MNHNY and SVGAGI (reference sequence). Unmatched junction bases numbered 15, after V lost 7 bases and J lost 10 bases. The CDR3 consists of 14 residues. DNA of the CDR3: TGTGCCAGCATAGGACAGGTAGCGGATCTCGACTACACCTTC. Its protein is CASIGQVADLDYTF.

This clonotype turned up a few times. The chain combines TRBV12-3 or TRBV12-4 with TRBJ2-3; D remains unclear. The CDR3 runs 14 residues. V was trimmed by 3 bases and J by 3 bases, leaving 10 bases between them. The DNA for the CDR3 is TGTGCCAGCAGTTTCCTCGGCATGACAGATACGCAGTATTTT. Its protein product is CASSFLGMTDTQYF.

This clonotype has a handful of counts. The chain has TRBV29-1 and TRBJ1-2, with 7 bases fitting TRBD1. This CDR3 region has 14 residues. Germline CDR1 and CDR2: SQVTM and ANQGSEA. V lost 5 bases, J lost 0 bases, and 6 bases stayed unmatched. The DNA of the CDR3 is TGCAGCGTTCTATTACAGGGGACTAACTATGGCTACACCTTC. It yields the protein CSVLLQGTNYGYTF.

This clonotype was seen only a few times. The rearrangement uses TRBV7-2 and TRBJ2-1; TRBD2 agrees at 11 bases. The length of the CDR3 is 15 residues. V trimming: 3 bases; J trimming: 9 bases; junction bases outside the gene matches: 7. CDR1 is SGHTA, CDR2 FQGNSA, per germline. This CDR3 is CASSFTSGGSGEQFF. CDR3 DNA: TGTGCCAGCAGCTTCACTAGCGGGGGCTCGGGTGAGCAGTTCTTC. Looking up the rest from reference TRBV7-2 and TRBJ2-1 gives the full variable domain: GAGVSQSPSNKVTEKGKDVELRCDPISGHTALYWYRQSLGQGLEFLIYFQGNSAPDKSGLPSDRFSAERTGGSVSTLTIQRTQQEDSAVYLCASSFTSGGSGEQFFGPGTRLTVL.

The rearrangement joins TRBV12-3 or TRBV12-4 to TRBJ2-2; D call uncertain. The CDR3 sequence is 12 residues long. The V and J ends lost 10 bases and 6 bases respectively, with 12 bases between them. CDR3 sequence reads: CAIGADPGELFF. The CDR3 bases are TGTGCCATCGGTGCCGACCCCGGGGAGCTGTTTTTT.

This clonotype was observed a handful of times. J is TRBJ1-1 and V is TRBV7-9; D remains unclear. The CDR3 is made up of 15 amino acids. Germline V gives CDR1 SEHNR, CDR2 FQNEAQ (reference sequence). Trimming took off 1 base at V and 1 base at J, with 10 bases between the two ends. For the CDR3, the DNA is TGTGCCAGCAGCTTAGTCAACCGCCCGAACACTGAAGCTTTCTTT. Translated: CASSLVNRPNTEAFF.

This clonotype was detected a few times. The genes are TRBV12-3 or TRBV12-4 and TRBJ1-4; D unclear. This CDR3 region has 14 residues. Trimming took 8 bases from V and 7 from J, leaving 17 bases between them. The CDR3 DNA reads TGTGCCAGCGGAACAGACCTTTCGGGTGAAAAACTGTTTTTT. Translating gives CASGTDLSGEKLFF.

The chain links TRBV11-2 to TRBJ2-7; 8 bases match TRBD1. Germline V lookup: CDR1 SGHAT, CDR2 FQNNGV. After removal of 4 bases from V and 3 bases from J, the junction contained 5 bases not matched to a gene. CDR3 length: 14 amino acids. CDR3 protein: CASSSRQGIYEQYF. The DNA of the CDR3 is TGTGCCAGCAGCTCACGACAGGGGATCTACGAGCAGTACTTC.

This chain joins TRBV5-1 and TRBJ2-7, with D tentatively TRBD1 or TRBD2 (7 bases each). Trimming removed 3 bases at V and 3 bases at J, with 13 bases between. The CDR3 has 14 residues. Per germline, CDR1 SGHRS and CDR2 YFSETQ. CDR3 sequence: CASSSGGQNYEQYF. Written as DNA, the CDR3 is TGCGCCAGCAGCTCGGGGGGACAGAACTACGAGCAGTACTTC.

This clonotype was counted between two and nine times. The rearrangement joins TRBV14 to TRBJ2-3; 9 bases are a match to TRBD2. The germline gives CDR1 SGHDN, CDR2 FVKESK. The CDR3 is made up of 15 amino acids. After removal of 4 bases from V and 5 bases from J, the junction contained 7 bases not matched to a gene. CDR3 sequence (DNA): TGTGCCAGCAGCCGAACGCGGGGGGGAGGAGATACGCAGTATTTT. This sequence encodes CASSRTRGGGDTQYF. The entire variable domain, with the rest obtained from reference TRBV14 and TRBJ2-3, is as follows: EAGVTQFPSHSVIEKGQTVTLRCDPISGHDNLYWYRRVMGKEIKFLLHFVKESKQDESGMPNNRFLAERTGGTYSTLKVQPAELEDSGVYFCASSRTRGGGDTQYFGPGTRLTVL.

This clonotype was detected ten times or more. This chain uses TRBV12-3 or TRBV12-4 with TRBJ2-2, with unresolved D. This CDR3 is built from 13 residues. Trimming took 6 bases from V and 7 from J, leaving 12 bases between them. CDR3 nucleotide sequence: TGTGCCAGCAGCCCCCTTCCAAGCGGGGAGCTGTTTTTT. Its translation is CASSPLPSGELFF.

The genes are TRBV29-1 and TRBJ2-5, with D unclear. This CDR3 comprises 13 residues. From germline, CDR1 is SQVTM and CDR2 ANQGSEA. Trimming took off 6 bases at V and 10 bases at J, with 21 bases between the two ends. The CDR3 DNA sequence: TGCAGCGTCGAGGACGACTTGTTGGGTATCCAGTACTTC. Its translation is CSVEDDLLGIQYF. Using reference TRBV29-1 and TRBJ2-5 for the parts outside the CDR3, the full variable domain is SAVISQKPSRDICQRGTSLTIQCQVDSQVTMMFWYRQQPGQSLTLIATANQGSEATYESGFVIDKFPISRPNLTFSTLTVSNMSPEDSSIYLCSVEDDLLGIQYFGPGTRLLVL.

This clonotype was observed at least ten times. V and J are TRBV6-6 and TRBJ2-3; D possibly matches TRBD1 or TRBD2 (5 bases each). The CDR3 is 17 residues long. The germline V and J ends were trimmed by 5 bases and 7 bases, with 25 bases remaining between them. Germline lookup yields CDR1 MNHNY and CDR2 SVGAGI (reference sequence). In nucleotides, the CDR3 is TGTGCCAGCAGTCCCGCCCTGGGGACCCCCTGGGGGAATACGCAGTATTTT. It translates to CASSPALGTPWGNTQYF.

CDR3 DNA sequence: TGTGCCAGCAGCCCGGGTCCGGGTGACAACGGCTACACCTTC. Protein sequence: CASSPGPGDNGYTF. This chain links TRBV5-6 with TRBJ1-2; D not resolved. This CDR3 has 14 amino acids. The V gene lost 4 bases and the J gene lost 8 bases, with 18 bases spanning the gap. Germline V gene lookup returns CDR1 SGHDT and CDR2 YYEEEE.

The rearrangement joins TRBV4-1 to TRBJ2-1, with 7 bases matching TRBD2. V trimming: 0 bases; J trimming: 8 bases; junction bases outside the gene matches: 7. The germline V gene has CDR1 MGHRA and CDR2 YSYEKL. The CDR3 has 15 residues. CDR3: CASSQDIAGDDEQFF. The CDR3 DNA sequence: TGCGCCAGCAGCCAAGATATCGCGGGGGACGATGAGCAGTTCTTC.

This clonotype was detected only a few times. J is TRBJ2-7 and V is TRBV28; 9 bases are shared with TRBD1. This CDR3 comprises 15 residues. J gave up 3 bases and V 4 bases, and 7 bases lay outside the gene matches. CDR1 MDHEN and CDR2 SYDVKM come from the germline V gene. The CDR3 reads CASSSPRTGDYEQYV. In nucleotides, the CDR3 is TGTGCCAGCAGTTCCCCCCGGACAGGGGACTACGAGCAGTACGTC.

This clonotype came up a few times. Sequence at one end of the junction differs from germline and may be a read error. The rearrangement joins TRBV5-1 to TRBJ1-1; weak D call: TRBD1 (6 bases). CDR1 SGHRS and CDR2 YFSETQ come from the germline V gene. The CDR3 covers 14 residues. As DNA, the CDR3 is TGCGCCAGCAGGATAAAGGGGGAGAACACTGAAGCGTTCTTT. It is translated as CASRIKGENTEAFF.

The chain combines TRBV7-2 with TRBJ2-3, with 9 positions matching TRBD1. V shed 8 bases and J 2 bases; nucleotides not matched to a gene: 17. The germline gives CDR1 SGHTA, CDR2 FQGNSA. The CDR3 loop spans 18 amino acids. CDR3 protein: CASGSIRIGTGITDTQYF. The CDR3 nucleotides are TGTGCCAGCGGCTCTATACGAATCGGGACAGGGATCACAGATACGCAGTATTTT.

This clonotype was detected only a few times. The gene calls are TRBV29-1 and TRBJ2-5, with D perhaps given as TRBD1 or TRBD2 (6 bases each). Germline V lookup: CDR1 SQVTM, CDR2 ANQGSEA. V was pared by 6 bases and J by 7 bases, with 12 bases between. CDR3 length: 11 amino acids. CDR3 in DNA: TGCAGCGTCCACAGGGAGGCGACCCAGTACTTC. Translated, it gives CSVHREATQYF.

This clonotype was seen only a few times. The rearrangement uses TRBV11-1 and TRBJ2-7; the D gene is possibly TRBD2 (5 bases). Germline V gene data show CDR1 as SGHAT and CDR2 as FQDESV (reference sequence). V was clipped by 5 bases and J by 2 bases, with 7 bases between them. The CDR3 is 12 amino acids. CDR3 region: CASSPGTYEQYV. In DNA, the CDR3 is TGTGCCAGCAGCCCCGGGACCTACGAGCAGTACGTC.

This clonotype turned up a few times. This chain joins TRBV6-2 or TRBV6-3 and TRBJ1-5, with TRBD1 as a possible D gene (5 bases). Germline V lookup: CDR1 MNHEY, CDR2 SVGEGT. V shed 10 bases and J shed 1 base, with 14 bases lying between them. This CDR3 contains 14 residues. The CDR3 here is CATARGPSNQPQHF. The CDR3 DNA sequence: TGTGCCACCGCGAGGGGACCAAGCAATCAGCCCCAGCATTTT.

The chain uses TRBV7-9 and TRBJ2-2; 13 nucleotides line up with TRBD2. The CDR3 runs to 18 residues. The ends lost 3 bases at V and 1 base at J; junction bases unmatched: 5. CDR1 is SEHNR and CDR2 is FQNEAQ in the germline V gene (reference sequence). The CDR3 reads CASSFRTSGGRNTGELFF. The CDR3 DNA is TGTGCCAGCAGCTTCCGGACTAGCGGGGGCCGGAACACCGGGGAGCTGTTTTTT.

This clonotype was seen a few times. This chain joins TRBV6-2 or TRBV6-3 and TRBJ1-5, with 8 nucleotides matching TRBD1. J gave up 2 bases and V 6 bases, and 9 bases lay outside the gene matches. The CDR3 loop spans 16 amino acids. In germline, CDR1 is MNHEY, CDR2 SVGEGT. In nucleotides, the CDR3 is TGTGCCAGCAGGCAGTCTCAGACAGGGGGCAATCAGCCCCAGCATTTT. Encoded protein: CASRQSQTGGNQPQHF.

This clonotype has just a few counts. The V call is TRBV6-1, the J call TRBJ2-3; no clear D. CDR1 is MNHNS and CDR2 is SASEGT in the germline V gene. Trimming pared 1 base from V and 5 bases from J, leaving 13 bases between. The CDR3 loop spans 15 amino acids. The DNA for the CDR3 is TGTGCCAGCAGTGAAGTCACAGAGGCGCAAGATACGCAGTATTTT. Translating it yields CASSEVTEAQDTQYF.

The chain carries TRBV6-2 or TRBV6-3 and TRBJ2-7; 13 nucleotides align to TRBD2. The CDR3 length is 17 residues. With 6 bases clipped from V and 0 bases from J, the junction kept 8 bases outside the gene matches. CDR1 MNHEY and CDR2 SVGEGT come from the germline V gene. CDR3: CASRSGLAGVISYEQYF. DNA of the CDR3: TGTGCCAGCAGATCCGGACTAGCGGGGGTTATCTCCTACGAGCAGTACTTC.

The gene calls are TRBV10-3 and TRBJ1-2; D perhaps matches TRBD1 (5 bases). The CDR3 runs 14 residues. In germline, CDR1 is ENHRY, CDR2 SYGVKD. V lost 7 bases, J lost 2 bases, and 14 bases lay in between. Here the CDR3 reads CAINRVGGNYGYTF. The CDR3 DNA sequence: TGTGCCATCAATCGTGTCGGGGGAAACTATGGCTACACCTTC.